This T cell receptor beta chain emerged from a study of T-cell memory formation after mild COVID-19. The study, taken as a whole, reports: The CD4+ clones that contracted clustered mainly within CM and EM, and the CD8+ clones concentrated in EMRA. Prior to infection, memory already included some responding clones, suggesting cross-reactive memory joined.

TCRdb reprocessed the 5' RACE reads with MiXCR, giving one entry per CDR3 protein. The data contain approximately 240,000 distinct CDR3 sequences, less than 20% of them singletons. The CDR3 spans 12 residues. With 1 base removed from V and 4 bases from J, the gap between germline ends came to 7 bases. Germline V lookup: CDR1 GTSNPN, CDR2 SVGIG (reference sequence). This clonotype was seen at least ten times. Its cognate antigen is unknown. V and J are TRBV30 and TRBJ1-2; no clear D gene. The TCR originated in a man aged 18 to 30 who had mild COVID-19 (a few samples of this study predate the infection). Cell type and time point are not known. The sequenced material came from PBMCs or a T cell subset sorted from them (not recorded which). The CDR3 reads CAWSGWSYGYTF. The CDR3 DNA reads as TGTGCCTGGAGTGGGTGGTCCTATGGCTACACCTTC.